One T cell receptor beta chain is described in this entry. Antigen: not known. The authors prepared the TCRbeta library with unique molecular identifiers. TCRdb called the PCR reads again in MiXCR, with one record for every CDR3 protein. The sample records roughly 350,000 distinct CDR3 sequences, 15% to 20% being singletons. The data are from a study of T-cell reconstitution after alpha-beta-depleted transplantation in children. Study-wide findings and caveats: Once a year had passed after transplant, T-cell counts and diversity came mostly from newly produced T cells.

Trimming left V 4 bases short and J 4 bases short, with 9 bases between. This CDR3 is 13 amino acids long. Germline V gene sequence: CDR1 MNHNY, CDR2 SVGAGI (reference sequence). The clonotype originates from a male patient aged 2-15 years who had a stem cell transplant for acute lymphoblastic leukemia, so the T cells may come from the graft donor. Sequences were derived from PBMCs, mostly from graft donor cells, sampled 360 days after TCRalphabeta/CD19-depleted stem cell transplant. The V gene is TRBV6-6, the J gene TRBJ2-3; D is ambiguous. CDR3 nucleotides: TGTGCCAGCAGTTTAAACCGTCCAGATACGCAGTATTTT. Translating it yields CASSLNRPDTQYF.